Listed below are T cell receptor beta chains from one sample, sequenced in a study of T cell responses to AZD1222 COVID-19 vaccine. The assay was immunoSEQ multiplex PCR, and TCRdb's table has in-frame clones only and misses some. The sample lists 200,000 to 250,000 clones, roughly 94% occurring once. Material: peripheral blood, obtained 28 days after the second dose of the MenACWY control vaccine. These receptor sequences come from an adult who received the MenACWY meningococcal vaccine as a control. The CDR3 runs from the conserved cysteine through the conserved F or W. A D gene is named only where the DNA matches it firmly. The size entry is marked missing in some rows and otherwise reads once, few, many or a size class.

TRBJ2-7	once	TRBV21-1	NA	TGTGCCAGCAGACCCAGGGGAATGGGCGAGCAGTACTTC	CASRPRGMGEQYF
TRBJ2-5	NA	TRBV6-2/TRBV6-3	TRBD2	TGTGCCAGCAGCACCTGGAGCGGGGGGATCCAAGAGACCCAGTACTTC	CASSTWSGGIQETQYF
TRBJ1-3	NA	TRBV19	NA	TGTGCCAGTAGTCCTATTACCGGCGGAAACACCATATATTTT	CASSPITGGNTIYF
TRBJ2-1	NA	TRBV7-3	TRBD1	TGTGCCAGCAGCTCACATTCCAGGGGGCAGGGAAAAGGGAATGAGCAGTTCTTC	CASSSHSRGQGKGNEQFF
TRBJ1-2	NA	TRBV30	TRBD1	TGTGCCTGGAGTGTAGCCAGGGGGATGCATGGCTACACCTTC	CAWSVARGMHGYTF
TRBJ2-1	NA	TRBV6-6	NA	TGTGCCAGCAGTTACTCAGGTGAGCAGTTCTTC	CASSYSGEQFF
TRBJ1-1	NA	TRBV7-2	TRBD1	TGTGCCAGCAGCTTAGCGGACAGGGGAGGGAGAAATGAAGCTTTCTTT	CASSLADRGGRNEAFF
TRBJ1-6	NA	TRBV27	NA	TGTGCCAGCAGTTTATCGGGACGGAATAATTCACCCCTCCACTTT	CASSLSGRNNSPLHF
TRBJ1-1	NA	TRBV5-1	NA	TGCGCCAGCAGCTCGGGACGCCCCAAAGACACTGAAGCTTTCTTT	CASSSGRPKDTEAFF
TRBJ1-5	few	TRBV6-1	NA	TGTGCCAGCAGTGACGGGATTAATCAGCCCCAGCATTTT	CASSDGINQPQHF
TRBJ2-3	NA	TRBV30	NA	TGTGCCTGGAGGGACAGTCAAAATACGCAGTATTTT	CAWRDSQNTQYF
TRBJ2-3	NA	TRBV27	TRBD2	TGTGCCAGCAGCCCTACTAGCGTACATACGCAGTATTTT	CASSPTSVHTQYF
TRBJ1-2	NA	TRBV7-3	TRBD1	TGTGCCAGCAGCTTAAGGCAGGGGGCGATTGTCGGCTACACCTTC	CASSLRQGAIVGYTF
TRBJ2-7	NA	TRBV11-2	TRBD1	TGTGCCAGCAGCTCAAGTCCCCCAGGGACAGTAAGACACGAGCAGTACTTC	CASSSSPPGTVRHEQYF
TRBJ2-1	NA	TRBV19	NA	TGTGCCAGTAGTGCAGATGAGCAGTTCTTC	CASSADEQFF
TRBJ1-2	NA	TRBV5-4	NA	TGTGCCAGCAGCTCCCCACAGGAGGGATATGGCTACACCTTC	CASSSPQEGYGYTF
TRBJ1-2	NA	TRBV7-2	TRBD1	TGTGCCAGCAGCTTAAGGACAGGGGGTCCTGGCTACACCTTC	CASSLRTGGPGYTF
TRBJ1-5	NA	TRBV5-3	NA	TGTGCCAGAAGCCACTCAAGCACGAGGGGCCCTTATAGCAATCAGCCCCAGCATTTT	CARSHSSTRGPYSNQPQHF
TRBJ2-7	NA	TRBV28	NA	TGTGCCAGCACAGAGACGGGACCCCTCTCCCCTTTTTTTAGCTACGAGCAGTACTTC	CASTETGPLSPFFSYEQYF
TRBJ2-2	once	TRBV27	TRBD1	TGTGCCAGCAGACAGGGGGCCGCCGGGGAGCTGTTTTTT	CASRQGAAGELFF
TRBJ1-3	NA	TRBV4-3	NA	TGCGCCAGCAGCCGAGGACAGCTTGCCTCTGGAAACACCATATATTTT	CASSRGQLASGNTIYF
TRBJ1-1	NA	TRBV2	NA	TGTGCCAGCAACCGGGGCGCCCCACTGAACACTGAAGCTTTCTTT	CASNRGAPLNTEAFF
TRBJ2-7	NA	TRBV19	NA	TGTGCCAGTAGTATGGGGGGCCCTAGCACATACGAGCAGTACTTC	CASSMGGPSTYEQYF
TRBJ1-5	NA	TRBV4-1	NA	TGCGCCAGCAGCCAAGATCGGGGGTTTCAGCCCCAGCATTTT	CASSQDRGFQPQHF
TRBJ2-5	NA	TRBV6-5	NA	TGTGCCAGCAGTTACCCCGGGGGTTCGAGCGTAGGGACCCAGTACTTC	CASSYPGGSSVGTQYF
TRBJ2-1	NA	TRBV7-9	TRBD1	TGTGCCAGCGGAGCAGGGGGCGGGTTGTACAATGAGCAGTTCTTC	CASGAGGGLYNEQFF
TRBJ1-1	NA	TRBV27	NA	TGTGCCAGCAGTTTATCGGGGGGGGGTACTGAAGCTTTCTTT	CASSLSGGGTEAFF
TRBJ2-2	NA	TRBV27	TRBD2	TGTGCCAGCAGCCGGACTAGTCCCGGGGAGCTGTTTTTT	CASSRTSPGELFF